One and the same sample provided the 26 T cell receptor beta chains below, sequenced in a study of blood T cell repertoires in COVID-19. Assay used: immunoSEQ multiplex PCR; TCRdb lists only in-frame clones, some missing. This table has about 180,000 clones, approximately 81% appearing once. Sequenced input: peripheral blood. The receptors derive from a person between 65 and 80 years old with COVID-19, enrolled during active disease.

The gene calls are TRBV15 and TRBJ2-1; a possible D gene is TRBD2 (5 bases). The ends were cut back, 7 bases at V and 6 bases at J, with 19 bases in the middle. The CDR3 extends over 15 amino acids. From germline, CDR1 is LNHNV and CDR2 YYDKDF (reference sequence). The CDR3 sequence is CATTLTALGVNEQFF. In DNA, the CDR3 is TGTGCCACCACGCTAACAGCCTTGGGAGTCAATGAGCAGTTCTTC.

CDR3 bases: TGCGCCAGCAGCCAAGATTCTAGCGATGGCGAGGAGACCCAGTACTTC. Amino acids: CASSQDSSDGEETQYF. The J gene is TRBJ2-5, the V gene TRBV4-1, with a tentative D call TRBD2 (6 bases). Germline V lookup: CDR1 MGHRA, CDR2 YSYEKL. This CDR3 is 16 amino acids long. V was pared by 0 bases and J by 5 bases, with 16 bases between.

This chain connects TRBV27 to TRBJ1-6; D not resolved. This CDR3 spans 13 amino acids. V lost 3 bases and J lost 8, with 8 bases in between. In germline, CDR1 is MNHEY, CDR2 SMNVEV (reference sequence). The CDR3 spells CASSFGSYSPLHF. The CDR3 DNA sequence: TGTGCCAGCAGTTTTGGCAGTTATTCACCCCTCCACTTT.

The chain employs TRBV5-1 and TRBJ2-7, with TRBD1 identical over 7 bases. The V gene's germline CDR1 is SGHRS and CDR2 YFSETQ. The CDR3 contains 16 residues. J was trimmed by 4 bases and V by 0 bases; bases with no gene match: 10. For the CDR3, the DNA is TGCGCCAGCAGCTTGGCGGTCCGTGACAGGGCTTACGAGCAGTACTTC. Amino acids: CASSLAVRDRAYEQYF.

This sequence joins TRBV5-1 and TRBJ2-7; D unresolved. Germline V lookup: CDR1 SGHRS, CDR2 YFSETQ. The CDR3 has 12 residues. V gave up 4 bases and J gave up 3 bases, with 8 bases separating them. The CDR3 here is CASSLFGYEQYF. The CDR3 nucleotides read TGCGCCAGCAGCCTTTTCGGCTACGAGCAGTACTTC.

For this clone: At the DNA level, this CDR3 is encoded by other sequences in the same sample as well. This chain links TRBV9 with TRBJ2-5; a weak D match, TRBD2 (7 bases). The germline gives CDR1 SGDLS, CDR2 YYNGEE. The CDR3 spans 14 residues. V lost 3 bases, J lost 2 bases, and 11 bases lay in between. DNA of the CDR3: TGTGCCAGCAGCGCTAGGGGGGGGCAAGAGACCCAGTACTTC. Residues: CASSARGGQETQYF.

The V gene is TRBV2, the J gene TRBJ2-7; D gene unclear. Germline V gene data show CDR1 as SNHLY and CDR2 as FYNNEI. V lost 7 bases, J lost 2 bases, and 9 bases lay in between. There are 12 residues in the CDR3. CDR3 nucleotides: TGTGCCAGCACTGAGTCCACCTACGAGCAGTACTTC. It is translated as CASTESTYEQYF.

The chain combines TRBV5-1 with TRBJ2-7; TRBD1 is a possible D gene (6 bases). V lost 2 bases to trimming and J lost 4 bases, with 7 bases between them. The length of the CDR3 is 12 residues. Per germline, CDR1 SGHRS and CDR2 YFSETQ. In DNA, the CDR3 is TGCGCCAGCAGCTTCACAGGGTACGAGCAGTACTTC. Residues: CASSFTGYEQYF.

This chain connects TRBV7-8 to TRBJ2-1, with unresolved D. Germline V gene lookup returns CDR1 SGHVS and CDR2 FQNEAQ. V gave up 3 bases and J gave up 0 bases, with 9 bases separating them. The CDR3 covers 15 residues. CDR3 residues: CASSFYRSSYNEQFF. CDR3 DNA: TGTGCCAGCAGCTTTTACCGGAGCTCCTACAATGAGCAGTTCTTC.

The sample holds one count of this clone. V usage is TRBV15 and J usage is TRBJ2-2; 9 nucleotides align to TRBD2. Germline CDR1 LNHNV, CDR2 YYDKDF (reference sequence). With V trimmed by 5 bases and J by 6 bases, 19 bases remained unmatched. CDR3 length equals 19 residues. The CDR3 DNA sequence: TGTGCCACCAGCGCGCGGGCAGGAATGGCGGGGGGGCGGTCCGGGGAGCTGTTTTTT. Translated: CATSARAGMAGGRSGELFF.

CDR3 nucleotide sequence: TGTGCCATCAGTGAGTCCGCAGGGTCGAACACCGGGGAGCTGTTTTTT. Translating gives CAISESAGSNTGELFF. This chain links TRBV10-3 with TRBJ2-2; D perhaps matches TRBD1 (5 bases). Germline-derived CDR1 and CDR2 are ENHRY and SYGVKD. This CDR3 region has 16 residues. Trimming removed 0 bases at V and 0 bases at J, with 8 bases between.

The J gene is TRBJ2-2, the V gene TRBV9; TRBD2 aligns across 8 bases. The CDR3 extends over 15 amino acids. Germline CDR1 is SGDLS and CDR2 is YYNGEE. Trimming at V came to 3 bases and at J to 8 bases, leaving 9 bases not matched to a gene. The CDR3 protein is CASSDHVGGDGELFF. In DNA form, the CDR3 reads TGTGCCAGCAGCGACCACGTCGGGGGGGATGGGGAGCTGTTTTTT. Variable domain in full (rest from reference TRBV9 and TRBJ2-2): DSGVTQTPKHLITATGQRVTLRCSPRSGDLSVYWYQQSLDQGLQFLIQYYNGEERAKGNILERFSAQQFPDLHSELNLSSLELGDSALYFCASSDHVGGDGELFFGEGSRLTVL.

The V gene is TRBV15, the J gene TRBJ1-5; the match to TRBD1 covers 11 bases. Germline V gives CDR1 LNHNV, CDR2 YYDKDF (reference sequence). J lost 6 bases, V lost 0 bases, and 1 base had no gene match. The CDR3 spans 15 residues. The CDR3 loop reads CATSREGTGGQPQHF. CDR3 coding DNA: TGTGCCACCAGCAGAGAAGGGACAGGGGGTCAGCCCCAGCATTTT.

This clone has just a few counts. The chain joins TRBV7-3 to TRBJ2-1; 11 nucleotides agree with TRBD2. The CDR3 runs to 14 residues. Germline CDR1 is SGHTA and CDR2 is FQGTGA. J lost 15 bases, V lost 0 bases, and 7 bases had no gene match. CDR3 nucleotide sequence: TGTGCCAGCAGCTTAACGGGTACTAGCGGGGGTCGGTTCTTC. Residues: CASSLTGTSGGRFF.

The J gene is TRBJ2-7, the V gene TRBV10-1; TRBD1 aligns across 10 bases. The CDR3 extends over 13 amino acids. CDR1 WNHNN and CDR2 SYGVQD come from the germline V gene (reference sequence). J lost 3 bases, V lost 9 bases, and 5 bases had no gene match. CDR3 nucleotides: TGCGCCAGTCGACAGGGGGCCCTCTACGAGCAGTACTTC. It is translated as CASRQGALYEQYF.

The J gene is TRBJ2-5, the V gene TRBV5-8; 10 positions match TRBD1. J lost 5 bases, V lost 4 bases, and 5 bases had no gene match. Germline lookup yields CDR1 SGHTS and CDR2 YDEGEE. The CDR3 has 14 amino acids. Here the CDR3 DNA reads TGTGCCAGCAGCCCCCGGGACAGGGGTGAGACCCAGTACTTC. Protein product: CASSPRDRGETQYF. Combining the CDR3 with reference TRBV5-8 and TRBJ2-5 gives the whole variable domain EAGVTQSPTHLIKTRGQQATLRCSPISGHTSVYWYQQALGLGLQFLLWYDEGEERNRGNFPPRFSGRQFPNYSSELNVNALELEDSALYLCASSPRDRGETQYFGPGTRLLVL.

The chain links TRBV7-2 to TRBJ1-3; D call uncertain. V gave up 1 base and J gave up 0 bases, with 10 bases separating them. Germline loops: CDR1 SGHTA, CDR2 FQGNSA. The CDR3 consists of 16 residues. The DNA for the CDR3 is TGTGCCAGCAGCTTAGTCGGCGGGGTCTCTGGAAACACCATATATTTT. The encoded protein is CASSLVGGVSGNTIYF.

The chain combines TRBV2 with TRBJ1-5, with D perhaps matching TRBD1 (5 bases). CDR3 length equals 13 residues. CDR1 is SNHLY and CDR2 is FYNNEI in the germline V gene. V shed 4 bases and J shed 6 bases, with 10 bases lying between them. CDR3 DNA sequence: TGTGCCAGCAGTGTCGGGGGAAGTCAGCCCCAGCATTTT. It yields the protein CASSVGGSQPQHF.

This clone has just one count. V gene TRBV7-9 combines with J gene TRBJ2-1, with no clear D. Between the trimmed V and J ends, which lost 4 bases and 4 bases, there was a span of 14 bases. CDR3 length: 15 amino acids. CDR1 and CDR2 from the germline V gene are SEHNR and FQNEAQ (reference sequence). CDR3 residues: CASSSDTSSYNEQFF. The CDR3 DNA is TGTGCCAGCAGCTCCGACACCAGCAGTTACAATGAGCAGTTCTTC.

The chain carries TRBV11-1 and TRBJ2-5; TRBD1 matches at 10 bases. The CDR3 has 16 residues. Trimming removed 5 bases from V and 4 bases from J; junction bases left unmatched: 10. The germline V gene has CDR1 SGHAT and CDR2 FQDESV (reference sequence). The CDR3 protein is CASSRTTGGTRETQYF. The CDR3 DNA follows: TGTGCCAGCAGCCGGACGACAGGGGGCACTAGAGAGACCCAGTACTTC.

The chain combines TRBV28 with TRBJ2-3; 9 nucleotides line up with TRBD2. CDR3 length: 14 amino acids. The V gene end was trimmed by 7 bases and the J gene end by 6 bases; junction bases not matched to a gene: 8. The germline V gene encodes CDR1 MDHEN and CDR2 SYDVKM. CDR3 coding DNA: TGTGCCAGCATCCCGGGACTAGCCCTTGATACGCAGTATTTT. Translation: CASIPGLALDTQYF.

This rearrangement joins TRBV6-6 to TRBJ1-2, with 9 bases matching TRBD1. The trim removed 10 bases at V and 3 bases at J, leaving 6 bases unmatched. Germline assignment: CDR1 MNHNY and CDR2 SVGAGI (reference sequence). CDR3 size: 13 residues. The CDR3 sequence is CAMRQGGDYGYTF. For the CDR3, the DNA is TGTGCCATGCGACAGGGGGGTGACTATGGCTACACCTTC.

This rearrangement joins TRBV30 to TRBJ1-6, with 9 bases fitting TRBD1. V trimming: 0 bases; J trimming: 9 bases; junction bases outside the gene matches: 3. This CDR3 has 14 amino acids. Looked up from germline, CDR1 is GTSNPN and CDR2 is SVGIG (reference sequence). CDR3 coding DNA: TGTGCCTGGAGTGTGGACAGGGGTACTTCACCCCTCCACTTT. As protein: CAWSVDRGTSPLHF.

The CDR3 sequence: CASSPGTTNGYTF. The CDR3 bases are TGTGCCAGCAGTCCCGGGACAACGAATGGCTACACCTTC. V and J are TRBV28 and TRBJ1-2; a possible D gene is TRBD1 (6 bases). CDR3 length: 13 amino acids. Germline CDR1 and CDR2: MDHEN and SYDVKM. Trimming pared 5 bases from V and 6 bases from J, leaving 13 bases between.

The chain links TRBV5-4 to TRBJ2-2; 10 nucleotides agree with TRBD1. CDR1 is SGHNT and CDR2 is YYREEE in the germline V gene (reference sequence). The CDR3 loop spans 15 amino acids. The ends lost 4 bases at V and 7 bases at J; junction bases unmatched: 7. As DNA, the CDR3 is TGTGCCAGCAGCAGGGGACAGGGGCGAGGCGGGGAGCTGTTTTTT. Its protein product is CASSRGQGRGGELFF.

The DNA of the CDR3 is TGTGCCAGCAGCCCAAGGATTGGGGGCACTATCTACGAGCAGTACTTC. Protein sequence: CASSPRIGGTIYEQYF. The chain has TRBV3-1 (or the pseudogene TRBV3-2) and TRBJ2-7; perhaps TRBD1 as D (6 bases). The CDR3 contains 16 residues. Deletions cut 4 bases from V and 3 bases from J, with 19 bases between. From germline, CDR1 is LGHDT and CDR2 YNNKEL (reference sequence).